This T cell receptor beta chain was observed in a study of T cell responses to AZD1222 COVID-19 vaccine. Findings and limits, study-wide: In the spike-specific TCR repertoire, nearly half reportedly target unmutated variant regions.

The V gene end was trimmed by 4 bases and the J gene end by 3 bases; junction bases not matched to a gene: 3. Per the germline V gene, CDR1 is LGHDT and CDR2 is YNNKEL (reference sequence). This CDR3 comprises 14 residues. Comment on this clone: Its matching antigen is unknown.

TCRdb's copy holds only in-frame clones and misses some; the assay was immunoSEQ multiplex PCR. The table lists 150,000 to 200,000 clones, 88% of them singletons. This chain connects TRBV3-1 (or the pseudogene TRBV3-2) to TRBJ1-5; TRBD1 matches at 7 bases. This specimen consisted of peripheral blood, obtained on day 0 of AZD1222 vaccination. This clonotype was obtained from an adult in good health. The CDR3 is CASSPTGPNQPQHF. The DNA of the CDR3 is TGTGCCAGCAGCCCGACAGGGCCCAATCAGCCCCAGCATTTT.